This T cell receptor (beta chain) stems from a study of tumor-infiltrating lymphocytes in primary liver carcinoma. Co-extraction yielded RNA and DNA from 20-30 mg of unsorted bulk tissue. Patients' primary liver carcinoma was surgically resected. General study points: Less overlap was seen in tumor-adjacent and tumor-blood pairs than in tumor region pairs.

The investigators made TCR beta cDNA from about 510 ng total RNA, using a constant-region primer. Three rounds of nested multiplex PCR with slightly modified ARM-PCR produced TCR beta libraries. The two initial PCR rounds, roughly 9 cycles each, used TRBV1-TRBV30 forward and C-beta reverse primers. Using its own MiXCR run on the multiplex PCR reads, TCRdb lists one record per CDR3 protein. The repertoire holds around 120,000 distinct CDR3 sequences, with about two thirds as singletons. This clonotype was seen repeatedly, ten times or more. Its antigen is undetermined. From germline, CDR1 is SEHNR and CDR2 FQNEAQ (reference sequence). Trimming cost V 3 bases and J 4 bases, with 6 bases left between them. The CDR3 sequence is 12 residues long.

The rearrangement joins TRBV7-9 to TRBJ1-1, with D hard to call. Sequencing was performed on tumor-adjacent normal liver tissue. The clonotype comes from a woman aged 55-75 years with primary liver carcinoma and hepatitis B virus infection. The CDR3 DNA follows: TGTGCCAGCAGCTTGACGCTCACTGAAGCTTTCTTT. Translation: CASSLTLTEAFF. The full variable domain, its missing parts supplied by reference TRBV7-9 and TRBJ1-1, is DTGVSQNPRHKITKRGQNVTFRCDPISEHNRLYWYRQTLGQGPEFLTYFQNEAQLEKSRLLSDRFSAERPKGSFSTLEIQRTEQGDSAMYLCASSLTLTEAFFGQGTRLTVV.